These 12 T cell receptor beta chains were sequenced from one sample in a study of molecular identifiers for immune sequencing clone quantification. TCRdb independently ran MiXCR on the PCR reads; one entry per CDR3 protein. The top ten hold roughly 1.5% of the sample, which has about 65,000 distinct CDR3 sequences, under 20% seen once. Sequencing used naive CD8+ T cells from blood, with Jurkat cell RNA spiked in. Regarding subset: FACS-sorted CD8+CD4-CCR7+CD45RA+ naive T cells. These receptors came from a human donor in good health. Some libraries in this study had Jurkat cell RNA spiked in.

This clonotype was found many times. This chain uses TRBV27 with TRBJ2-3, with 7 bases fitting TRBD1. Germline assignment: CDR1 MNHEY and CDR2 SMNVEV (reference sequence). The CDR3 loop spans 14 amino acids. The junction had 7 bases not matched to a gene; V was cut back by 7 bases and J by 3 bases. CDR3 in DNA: TGTGCCAGCACCCTTAGGACAGGTACAGATACGCAGTATTTT. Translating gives CASTLRTGTDTQYF.

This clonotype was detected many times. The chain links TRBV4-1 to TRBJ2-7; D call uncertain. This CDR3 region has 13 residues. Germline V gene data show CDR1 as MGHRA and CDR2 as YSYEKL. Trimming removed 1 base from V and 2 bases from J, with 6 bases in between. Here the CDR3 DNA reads TGCGCCAGCAGCCAAGTGGTGGCCTACGAGCAGTACTTC. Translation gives CASSQVVAYEQYF.

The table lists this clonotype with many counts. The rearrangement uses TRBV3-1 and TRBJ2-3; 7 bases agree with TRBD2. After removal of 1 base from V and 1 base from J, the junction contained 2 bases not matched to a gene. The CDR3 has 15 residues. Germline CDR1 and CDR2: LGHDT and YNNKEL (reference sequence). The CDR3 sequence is CASSQVREGTDTQYF. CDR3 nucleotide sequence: TGTGCCAGCAGCCAAGTACGGGAGGGCACAGATACGCAGTATTTT.

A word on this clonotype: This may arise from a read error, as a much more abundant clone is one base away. The CDR3 sequence: CASSEAGAALENIQYF. In nucleotides, the CDR3 is TGTGCCAGCAGTGAAGCGGGAGCCGCTTTAGAAAACATTCAGTACTTC. V gene TRBV2 combines with J gene TRBJ2-4, with D perhaps matching TRBD2 (5 bases). The CDR3 is 16 residues long. CDR1 and CDR2 (germline): SNHLY, FYNNEI. V dropped 0 bases and J dropped 5 bases, with 14 bases sitting between them.

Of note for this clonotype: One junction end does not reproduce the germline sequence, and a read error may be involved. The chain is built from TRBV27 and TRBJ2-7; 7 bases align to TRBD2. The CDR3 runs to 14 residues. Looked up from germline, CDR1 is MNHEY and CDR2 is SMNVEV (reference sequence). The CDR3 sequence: CASSSWRESYDQYF. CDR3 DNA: TGTGCCAGCAGTTCTTGGCGGGAGTCGTACGATCAGTACTTC.

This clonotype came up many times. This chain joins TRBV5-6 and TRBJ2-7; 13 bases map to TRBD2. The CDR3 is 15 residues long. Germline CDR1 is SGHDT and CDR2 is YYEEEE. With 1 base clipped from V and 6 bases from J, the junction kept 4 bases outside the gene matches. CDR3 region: CASSLTGLAGAEQYF. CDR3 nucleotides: TGTGCCAGCAGCTTGACAGGACTAGCGGGAGCCGAGCAGTACTTC.

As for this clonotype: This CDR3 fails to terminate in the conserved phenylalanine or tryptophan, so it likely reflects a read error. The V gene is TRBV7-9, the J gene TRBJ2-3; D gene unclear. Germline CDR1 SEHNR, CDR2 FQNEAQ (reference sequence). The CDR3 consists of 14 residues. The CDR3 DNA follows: TGTGCCAGCAGCTTAGTCGATGTCGCAGATGCGCAGTATTTA. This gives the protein CASSLVDVADAQYL.

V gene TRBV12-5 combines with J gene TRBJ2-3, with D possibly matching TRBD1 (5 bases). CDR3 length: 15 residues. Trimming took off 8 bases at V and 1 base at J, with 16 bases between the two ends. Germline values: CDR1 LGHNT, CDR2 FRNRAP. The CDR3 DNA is TGTGCTAGTTGCCAGGGCCAAGGTGGCACAGATACGCAGTATTTT. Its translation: CASCQGQGGTDTQYF.

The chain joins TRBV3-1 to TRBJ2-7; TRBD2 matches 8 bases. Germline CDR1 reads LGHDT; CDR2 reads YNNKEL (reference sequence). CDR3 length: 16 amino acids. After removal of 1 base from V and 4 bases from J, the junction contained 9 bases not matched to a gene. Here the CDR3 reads CASSQVPSGSLYEQYF. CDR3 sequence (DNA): TGTGCCAGCAGCCAAGTCCCCAGCGGGAGTCTGTACGAGCAGTACTTC.

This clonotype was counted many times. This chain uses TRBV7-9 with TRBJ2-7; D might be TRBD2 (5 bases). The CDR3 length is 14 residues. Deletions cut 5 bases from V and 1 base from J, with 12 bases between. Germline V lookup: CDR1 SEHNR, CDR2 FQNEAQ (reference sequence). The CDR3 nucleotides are TGTGCCAGCAGCCCCTTGGACTTTTCCTACGAGCAGTACTTC. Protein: CASSPLDFSYEQYF. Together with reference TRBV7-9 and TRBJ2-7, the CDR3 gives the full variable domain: DTGVSQNPRHKITKRGQNVTFRCDPISEHNRLYWYRQTLGQGPEFLTYFQNEAQLEKSRLLSDRFSAERPKGSFSTLEIQRTEQGDSAMYLCASSPLDFSYEQYFGPGTRLTVT.

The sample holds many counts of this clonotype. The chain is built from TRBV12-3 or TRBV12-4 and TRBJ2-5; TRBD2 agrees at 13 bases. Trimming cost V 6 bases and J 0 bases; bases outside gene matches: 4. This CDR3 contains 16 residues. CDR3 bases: TGTGCCAGCAGCAGACTAGCGGGAGGCGACCAAGAGACCCAGTACTTC. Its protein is CASSRLAGGDQETQYF.

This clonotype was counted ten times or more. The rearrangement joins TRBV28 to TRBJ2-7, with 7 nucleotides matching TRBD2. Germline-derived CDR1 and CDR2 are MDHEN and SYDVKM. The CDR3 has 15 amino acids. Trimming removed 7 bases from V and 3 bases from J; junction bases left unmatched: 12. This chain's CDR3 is CASTGTSEPSYEQYF. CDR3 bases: TGTGCCAGCACCGGAACTAGCGAACCAAGCTACGAGCAGTACTTC. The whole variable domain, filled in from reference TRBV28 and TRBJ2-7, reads DVKVTQSSRYLVKRTGEKVFLECVQDMDHENMFWYRQDPGLGLRLIYFSYDVKMKEKGDIPEGYSVSREKKERFSLILESASTNQTSMYLCASTGTSEPSYEQYFGPGTRLTVT.